This TCR beta chain originates from a study of cytomegalovirus exposure and HLA in healthy donors. Study information: The same platform as the approximately 660 first-cohort repertoires was used for the 95 to 150 validation repertoires, a later analysis reported.

Regarding this clone: Its antigen is as yet unknown.

Broader study findings: It was reportedly the case that the classifier diagnosed cytomegalovirus status with high specificity and sensitivity. A few chains linked to CMV were shown in vitro to be specific for CMV antigens.

The method was immunoSEQ multiplex PCR; TCRdb's version includes in-frame clones alone and lacks a portion of them. The sample holds approximately 210,000 clones, about 86% seen once. Germline-derived CDR1 and CDR2 are SGDLS and YYNGEE. This CDR3 contains 16 residues. The V and J ends lost 0 bases and 3 bases, in that order; junction bases with no gene match: 5. The V and J genes are TRBV9 and TRBJ2-5, with 10 nucleotides matching TRBD2. The source material was PBMCs. The sequence was collected from a woman younger than 35 in good health and CMV-seronegative. The CDR3 DNA follows: TGTGCCAGCAGCGTAGGTATAGCGGGGGGAGAAGAGACCCAGTACTTC. It is translated as CASSVGIAGGEETQYF. Full variable domain (remainder filled in from reference TRBV9 and TRBJ2-5): DSGVTQTPKHLITATGQRVTLRCSPRSGDLSVYWYQQSLDQGLQFLIQYYNGEERAKGNILERFSAQQFPDLHSELNLSSLELGDSALYFCASSVGIAGGEETQYFGPGTRLLVL.